Following are 27 T cell receptor beta chains from one sample sequenced in a study of response to subunit inactivated influenza vaccine. Via MiXCR, TCRdb re-called the RT-PCR reads, giving one row per CDR3 protein. The table lists 600,000 to 850,000 distinct CDR3 sequences, 14% of them singletons, with about 7.6% in the top ten. Sequences were derived from PBMCs from blood, sampled about 14 days before vaccination. The receptors here all came from a man between 45 and 60 years old who received an inactivated influenza vaccine.

A few counts support this clonotype. J is TRBJ2-3 and V is TRBV10-1; a possible D gene is TRBD1 (6 bases). The CDR3 length is 15 residues. Germline values: CDR1 WNHNN, CDR2 SYGVQD (reference sequence). Trimming removed 3 bases at V and 5 bases at J, with 15 bases between. The CDR3 reads CASSDRGLVVDTQYF. The CDR3 coding sequence is TGCGCCAGCAGTGACAGGGGATTGGTCGTAGATACGCAGTATTTT.

The V gene is TRBV7-9, the J gene TRBJ2-1; 7 nucleotides line up with TRBD2. The trim removed 8 bases at V and 2 bases at J, leaving 6 bases unmatched. CDR3 length equals 14 residues. The germline V gene has CDR1 SEHNR and CDR2 FQNEAQ (reference sequence). CDR3 region: CASGLAGPYNEQFF. The CDR3 nucleotides read TGTGCCAGCGGATTAGCGGGCCCCTACAATGAGCAGTTCTTC. Based on the CDR3 plus reference TRBV7-9 and TRBJ2-1, the full variable domain is DTGVSQNPRHKITKRGQNVTFRCDPISEHNRLYWYRQTLGQGPEFLTYFQNEAQLEKSRLLSDRFSAERPKGSFSTLEIQRTEQGDSAMYLCASGLAGPYNEQFFGPGTRLTVL.

This clonotype has a handful of counts. V gene TRBV5-1 combines with J gene TRBJ1-4; possibly TRBD1 for D (5 bases). Germline CDR1 reads SGHRS; CDR2 reads YFSETQ. V was shortened by 1 base and J by 3 bases, with 10 bases between the two germline ends. The CDR3 covers 15 residues. CDR3 nucleotides: TGCGCCAGCAGCTTGAAGGGGAGCCCTAATGAAAAACTGTTTTTT. This encodes CASSLKGSPNEKLFF.

The chain has TRBV24-1 and TRBJ2-1; 7 bases map to TRBD1. CDR3 length: 15 amino acids. The germline V gene has CDR1 KGHDR and CDR2 SFDVKD. V was pared by 6 bases and J by 4 bases, with 8 bases of the junction left unmatched. The CDR3 coding sequence is TGTGCCACCAGTCGAGGGGGCGGATTTTACAATGAGCAGTTCTTC. This translates into CATSRGGGFYNEQFF.

This clonotype showed up just a few times. The V call is TRBV4-2, the J call TRBJ1-4; D is unclear. Trimming pared 4 bases from V and 5 bases from J, leaving 5 bases between. Germline-derived CDR1 and CDR2 are LGHNA and YNFKEQ. The CDR3 has 12 residues. This CDR3 is CASSLHNEKLFF. Written as DNA, the CDR3 is TGTGCCAGCAGCCTTCACAATGAAAAACTGTTTTTT.

The chain carries TRBV20-1 and TRBJ2-7, with 7 bases identical to TRBD1. Germline CDR1 reads DFQATT; CDR2 reads SNEGSKA (reference sequence). CDR3 length: 13 residues. CDR3 nucleotides: TGCAGCGCCCCTAAAGGGGGCCTCTACGAGCAGTACTTC. Amino acid sequence: CSAPKGGLYEQYF.

This clonotype was detected only a few times. The chain has TRBV6-1 and TRBJ1-2; a weak D match, TRBD1 (6 bases). The CDR3 totals 15 residues. V lost 3 bases to trimming and J lost 4 bases, with 15 bases between them. Germline V CDR1 and CDR2: MNHNS, SASEGT. The CDR3 DNA reads TGTGCCAGCAGTGATCCCCGTAGGGGGTTCTATGGCTACACCTTC. Amino acid sequence: CASSDPRRGFYGYTF.

The rearrangement links TRBV12-3 or TRBV12-4 to TRBJ1-2; D is uncertain. Trimming shortened V by 1 base and J by 4 bases, and 16 bases separated the two germline ends. The CDR3 has 16 amino acids. Here the CDR3 reads CASSLGASSRSYGYTF. CDR3 sequence (DNA): TGTGCCAGCAGTTTAGGGGCCTCCTCCCGGTCCTATGGCTACACCTTC.

V gene TRBV13 combines with J gene TRBJ2-5; 7 bases fit TRBD1. This CDR3 comprises 15 residues. V lost 3 bases and J lost 2; bases outside the gene matches: 6. Germline lookup yields CDR1 PRHDT and CDR2 FYEKMQ (reference sequence). The CDR3 spells CASSFGTERQETQYF. CDR3 in DNA: TGTGCCAGCAGCTTTGGGACAGAACGACAAGAGACCCAGTACTTC.

The CDR3 region is CASSQTELAASSTDTQYF. The CDR3 DNA sequence: TGCGCCAGCAGCCAGACAGAGCTAGCGGCATCTAGCACAGATACGCAGTATTTT. This chain uses TRBV4-3 with TRBJ2-3; 7 nucleotides align to TRBD2. The CDR3 has 18 amino acids. Per the germline V gene, CDR1 is LGHNA and CDR2 is YSLEER. Trimming cost V 3 bases and J 0 bases; bases outside gene matches: 12.

This clonotype was counted only a few times. CDR3 sequence: CASSELAGANEKLFF. The CDR3 DNA is TGTGCCAGCAGTGAACTGGCAGGAGCTAATGAAAAACTGTTTTTT. The chain recombines TRBV6-1 with TRBJ1-4; D gene unclear. This CDR3 contains 15 residues. V lost 2 bases and J lost 3, with 10 bases in between. Per the germline V gene, CDR1 is MNHNS and CDR2 is SASEGT.

This clonotype was observed a handful of times. The V gene is TRBV4-1, the J gene TRBJ1-5; 7 bases fit TRBD1. This CDR3 has 14 residues. J was trimmed by 5 bases and V by 0 bases; bases with no gene match: 1. In germline, CDR1 is MGHRA, CDR2 YSYEKL. CDR3 DNA sequence: TGCGCCAGCAGCCAAGAACAGGGGCATCAGCCCCAGCATTTT. Translating it yields CASSQEQGHQPQHF.

This clonotype has ten or more counts. The chain carries TRBV2 and TRBJ2-2, with 8 bases that match TRBD2. CDR1 and CDR2 (germline): SNHLY, FYNNEI. V lost 6 bases and J lost 6; bases outside the gene matches: 6. CDR3 length: 14 residues. The CDR3 nucleotides read TGTGCCAGCAGCCCCGGGACTAGTGCCGGGGAGCTGTTTTTT. Its translation is CASSPGTSAGELFF.

This clonotype was observed at least ten times. The chain links TRBV7-9 to TRBJ2-7; D call uncertain. The CDR3 length is 15 residues. Germline CDR1 and CDR2: SEHNR and FQNEAQ (reference sequence). V dropped 0 bases and J dropped 0 bases, with 9 bases sitting between them. CDR3 in DNA: TGTGCCAGCAGCTTAGCTCCTGGAAGCTCCTACGAGCAGTACTTC. This encodes CASSLAPGSSYEQYF.

This clonotype was found a few times. This chain joins TRBV20-1 and TRBJ1-1; D gene uncertain. V lost 0 bases, J lost 8 bases, and 7 bases lay in between. CDR1 is DFQATT and CDR2 is SNEGSKA in the germline V gene (reference sequence). The CDR3 totals 11 residues. The CDR3 reads CSARDPPEAFF. In DNA form, the CDR3 reads TGCAGTGCTAGAGATCCGCCAGAAGCTTTCTTT.

This sequence joins TRBV7-6 and TRBJ2-5, with a tentative D call TRBD1 (6 bases). Trimming shortened V by 5 bases and J by 5 bases, and 18 bases separated the two germline ends. Per germline, CDR1 SGHVS and CDR2 FNYEAQ. There are 15 residues in the CDR3. This CDR3 reads CASSPRARGMETQYF. In DNA form, the CDR3 reads TGTGCCAGCAGCCCGAGGGCGAGGGGGATGGAGACCCAGTACTTC.

J is TRBJ2-2 and V is TRBV20-1; D gene uncertain. The germline V gene encodes CDR1 DFQATT and CDR2 SNEGSKA (reference sequence). The CDR3 runs to 14 residues. V was cut by 1 base and J by 0 bases, with 6 bases left in between. CDR3 DNA: TGCAGTGCTAGAGTTCCGGCGAACACCGGGGAGCTGTTTTTT. It codes for CSARVPANTGELFF.

The chain joins TRBV27 to TRBJ2-1, with 14 bases lining up with TRBD2. This CDR3 region has 19 residues. Unmatched junction bases numbered 7, after V lost 0 bases and J lost 3 bases. Germline V gene data show CDR1 as MNHEY and CDR2 as SMNVEV (reference sequence). This CDR3 reads CASSLSGGLAGGRYNEQFF. CDR3 coding DNA: TGTGCCAGCAGTTTATCGGGCGGACTAGCGGGAGGCCGCTACAATGAGCAGTTCTTC.

This clonotype occurred a few times. The chain combines TRBV4-1 with TRBJ1-2, with D possibly matching TRBD1 (5 bases). The germline V gene encodes CDR1 MGHRA and CDR2 YSYEKL. The V and J ends lost 1 base and 0 bases respectively, with 15 bases between them. This CDR3 is 17 amino acids long. In DNA, the CDR3 is TGCGCCAGCAGCCAAGGCCCGCAGGGACTAGCTAACTATGGCTACACCTTC. Residues: CASSQGPQGLANYGYTF.

This clonotype has just a few counts. The chain carries TRBV5-1 and TRBJ2-7; no clear D gene. V gave up 1 base and J gave up 0 bases, with 5 bases separating them. The CDR3 consists of 13 residues. CDR1 SGHRS and CDR2 YFSETQ come from the germline V gene. CDR3: CASSLIASYEQYF. The CDR3 nucleotides read TGCGCCAGCAGCTTGATTGCCTCCTACGAGCAGTACTTC.

The chain joins TRBV19 to TRBJ2-7, with TRBD1 as a possible D gene (6 bases). Per the germline V gene, CDR1 is LNHDA and CDR2 is SQIVND (reference sequence). V lost 3 bases to trimming and J lost 6 bases, with 18 bases between them. The CDR3 runs to 15 residues. The DNA of the CDR3 is TGTGCCAGTAGTATTCGGGCAGGGGACCGCTCCGAGCAGTACTTC. Translating it yields CASSIRAGDRSEQYF.

This clonotype was observed a few times. The chain employs TRBV27 and TRBJ2-1, with D perhaps matching TRBD1 (6 bases). Between the trimmed V and J ends, which lost 3 bases and 6 bases, there was a span of 21 bases. This CDR3 is built from 17 residues. Germline V gene sequence: CDR1 MNHEY, CDR2 SMNVEV (reference sequence). In nucleotides, the CDR3 is TGTGCCAGCAGTTTCGAGGGAAGGGGGTCTCCTGGCAATGAGCAGTTCTTC. Protein: CASSFEGRGSPGNEQFF.

This clonotype was found a few times. The rearrangement joins TRBV20-1 to TRBJ2-2; the D is unclear. Trimming cost V 0 bases and J 7 bases, with 6 bases left between them. CDR3 length equals 12 residues. The germline CDR1 and CDR2 sequences are DFQATT and SNEGSKA (reference sequence). CDR3 DNA: TGCAGTGCTAGAGATCCTGTCGGGGAGCTGTTTTTT. Protein sequence: CSARDPVGELFF.

This clonotype came up a few times. The V gene is TRBV4-2, the J gene TRBJ2-5; weak D call: TRBD2 (5 bases). Germline CDR1 and CDR2: LGHNA and YNFKEQ. The CDR3 is 16 residues long. Trimming took 0 bases from V and 5 from J, leaving 16 bases between them. The CDR3 DNA reads as TGTGCCAGCAGCCAAGATGGTAGCCGACCGGGGGAGACCCAGTACTTC. Its translation is CASSQDGSRPGETQYF.

As regards this clonotype: Without the conserved terminal phenylalanine or tryptophan, this CDR3 likely stems from a read error. The rearrangement joins TRBV5-1 to TRBJ2-3; D is tentatively TRBD1 or TRBD2 (5 bases each). The CDR3 loop spans 12 amino acids. Germline assignment: CDR1 SGHRS and CDR2 YFSETQ. CDR3 sequence (DNA): TGCGCCGGCAGCTTGGGGGCAGATACGCAGTATTAT. Its translation: CAGSLGADTQYY.

The chain recombines TRBV27 with TRBJ2-7, with TRBD1 identical over 8 bases. There are 16 residues in the CDR3. The V and J ends lost 4 bases and 6 bases, in that order; junction bases with no gene match: 14. CDR1 MNHEY and CDR2 SMNVEV come from the germline V gene (reference sequence). CDR3 nucleotides: TGTGCCAGCAGTTCAATGTACAGGACAGGGCTTTTCGAGCAGTACTTC. Its translation is CASSSMYRTGLFEQYF.

The genes are TRBV7-2 and TRBJ2-7; a weak D match, TRBD2 (5 bases). The V end lost 4 bases, the J end lost 10 bases, and 17 bases lay between the germline ends. The V gene's germline CDR1 is SGHTA and CDR2 FQGNSA. This CDR3 has 13 amino acids. The CDR3 sequence: CASSSTSRERQYF. CDR3 nucleotide sequence: TGTGCCAGCAGCTCTACGTCCCGGGAACGTCAGTACTTC.